This TCR beta chain originates from a study of blood T cell repertoires in COVID-19. Study-level information: Donors in the United States, Italy and Spain gave samples during acute or convalescent COVID-19. PBMCs, B-cell-depleted T cells, or T cells provided the cDNA or gDNA that made up the material.

This clone was seen more than once but under ten times. How the authors handled the data: Quantification of nucleated cells was approximated via reference gene primer amplification. Repertoires were generated with immunoSEQ multiplex PCR, while TCRdb's copy carries only in-frame clones and drops some. That table is the source of V, J and clone size, and D and trimming were worked out from the DNA. The sample carries about 270,000 clones, about nine tenths recorded once. The receptor's source is a middle-aged man with active or convalescent COVID-19. Material: peripheral blood.

The CDR3 bases are TGTGCCAGCAGCTTATTACTAGCGGGGAGTTACACCGGGGAGCTGTTTTTT. Translating gives CASSLLLAGSYTGELFF. V is TRBV13 and J is TRBJ2-2; 10 nucleotides align to TRBD2. V trimming: 2 bases; J trimming: 3 bases; junction bases outside the gene matches: 6. The CDR3 loop spans 17 amino acids. Germline CDR1 reads PRHDT; CDR2 reads FYEKMQ (reference sequence).